This T cell receptor beta chain was recovered during a study of post-analysis software for immune sequencing data. Background on the study: Several disease courses (relapsing-remitting, secondary progressive and progressive-relapsing) of multiple sclerosis were included.

Turning to this clonotype: The antigen is not known.

V lost 0 bases to trimming and J lost 2 bases, with 8 bases between them. The CDR3 loop spans 14 amino acids. Germline V gives CDR1 KGHSH, CDR2 LQKENI. Carried by the TCR beta cDNA libraries were unique molecular identifiers. Via MiXCR, TCRdb re-called the PCR reads, giving one row per CDR3 protein. Of more than 500,000 distinct CDR3 sequences in the sample, less than 40% are singletons; the top ten hold less than 6%. The study, taken as a whole, reports: Pronounced co-clustering by F measure was evident among identically batched samples. In patients, TRBV5-6, TRBV5-1 and TRBV20-1 belonged to five TRBV segments found more frequently than in controls. Significantly lower normalized Chao1 diversity was found in patients with multiple sclerosis relative to controls.

Sequencing was done on a sample of blood. The sequence came from a girl younger than 18 with multiple sclerosis. The V and J genes are TRBV18 and TRBJ2-7; no firm D call. The CDR3 bases are TGTGCCAGCTCACCACCGAGTGACACCTACGAGCAGTACTTC. Protein product: CASSPPSDTYEQYF.